Here is one TCR beta chain with its context. What it binds is unknown. The sample is drawn from a study of lymphopenia after photon versus proton radiotherapy. Findings and limits, study-wide: Post-nadir diversity loss with photons came from oligoclonal expansion, particularly CD8+ Temra cells. Under photons, naive T cells and diversity fell while effector/memory populations rose.

Profiled with immunoSEQ multiplex PCR; TCRdb holds only in-frame clones, not every one. The sample consists of some 41,000 clones, approximately 87% of them appearing once. V was pared by 3 bases and J by 4 bases, with 13 bases between. Per the germline V gene, CDR1 is LNHDA and CDR2 is SQIVND (reference sequence). This CDR3 spans 15 amino acids. Here the sequenced sample was peripheral blood, taken from a patient treated with photon-based radiotherapy. This TCR was recovered from a man between 45 and 60 years old with gastric cancer. This chain joins TRBV19 and TRBJ1-5; possible D gene TRBD1, 5 bases. CDR3 in amino acids: CASSIPIGGNQPQHF. As DNA, the CDR3 is TGTGCCAGTAGTATCCCCATCGGGGGGAATCAGCCCCAGCATTTT.